The TCR beta chain under discussion was sequenced for a study of human T cells and chemical hapten exposure. Across the study: An approximately 2 cm by approximately 2 cm inner upper arm patch received 2% DPC for sensitization. TCR yields per sample varied mostly from small pooled library volume differences.

The CDR3 extends over 19 amino acids. The germline V gene has CDR1 SGHTA and CDR2 FQGNSA. V was trimmed by 0 bases and J by 1 base, leaving 19 bases between them. Per the authors' pipeline: Samples ranged from roughly 23,224 to 690,600 TCRs, with a median of approximately 91,000. TCRdb reanalysed the RACE reads using MiXCR and keeps one entry per CDR3 protein. TCRdb's processing, not the authors', yielded these V and J calls. Here the sample spans about 180,000 distinct CDR3 sequences, 25% to 35% being singletons. Time point indicated: pre-sensitization, week 0. Treatment here: therapeutic diphenylcyclopropenone sensitization with weekly scalp DPC.

V gene TRBV7-2 combines with J gene TRBJ1-5; D is perhaps TRBD1 (5 bases). The source of this sequence is a woman aged 30 to 39 with alopecia areata. Some clones in this sample may be carry-over from other donors' samples. The sequenced sample was whole blood, obtained in connection with sensitization to the hapten diphenylcyclopropenone (DPC). The CDR3 loop reads CASSLAGPGRGSSNQPQHF. The CDR3 bases are TGTGCCAGCAGCTTAGCGGGGCCCGGGCGGGGTAGCAGCAATCAGCCCCAGCATTTT.